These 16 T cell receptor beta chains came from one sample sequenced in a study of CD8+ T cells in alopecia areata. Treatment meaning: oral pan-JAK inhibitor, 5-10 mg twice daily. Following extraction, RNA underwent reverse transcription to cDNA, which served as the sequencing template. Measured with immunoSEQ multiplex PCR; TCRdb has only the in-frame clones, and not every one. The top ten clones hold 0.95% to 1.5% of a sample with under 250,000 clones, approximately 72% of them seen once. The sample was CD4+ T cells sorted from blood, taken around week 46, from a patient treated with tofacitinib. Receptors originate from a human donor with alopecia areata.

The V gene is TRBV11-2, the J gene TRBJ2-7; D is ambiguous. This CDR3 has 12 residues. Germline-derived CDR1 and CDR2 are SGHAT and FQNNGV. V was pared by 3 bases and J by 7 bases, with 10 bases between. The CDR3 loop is CASSFLAREQYF. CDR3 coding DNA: TGTGCCAGCAGCTTTTTAGCTAGGGAGCAGTACTTC.

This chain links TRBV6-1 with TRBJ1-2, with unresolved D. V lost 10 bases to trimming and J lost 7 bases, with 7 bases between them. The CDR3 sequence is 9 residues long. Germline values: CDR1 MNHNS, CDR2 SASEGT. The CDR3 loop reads CATSVGYTF. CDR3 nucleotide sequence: TGTGCCACCTCTGTTGGCTACACCTTC.

The CDR3 reads CASSMTSGNEQFF. In DNA form, the CDR3 reads TGTGCCAGCAGCATGACTAGTGGCAATGAGCAGTTCTTC. The chain combines TRBV11-2 with TRBJ2-1, with a possible D match to TRBD2 (6 bases). Trimming left V 5 bases short and J 6 bases short, with 11 bases between. The CDR3 covers 13 residues. Germline V CDR1 and CDR2: SGHAT, FQNNGV.

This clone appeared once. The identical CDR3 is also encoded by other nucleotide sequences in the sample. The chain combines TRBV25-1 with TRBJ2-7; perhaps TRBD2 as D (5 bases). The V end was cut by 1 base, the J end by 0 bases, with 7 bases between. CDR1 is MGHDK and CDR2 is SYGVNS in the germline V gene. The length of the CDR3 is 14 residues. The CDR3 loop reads CASSELGSSYEQYF. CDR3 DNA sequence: TGTGCCAGCAGTGAATTGGGGAGCTCCTACGAGCAGTACTTC.

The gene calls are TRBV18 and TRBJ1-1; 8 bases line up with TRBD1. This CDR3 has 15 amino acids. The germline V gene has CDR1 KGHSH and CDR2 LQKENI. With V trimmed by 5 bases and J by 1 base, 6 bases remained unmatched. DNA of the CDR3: TGTGCCAGCTCATCGACAGACAGGGGGAACACTGAAGCTTTCTTT. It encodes CASSSTDRGNTEAFF.

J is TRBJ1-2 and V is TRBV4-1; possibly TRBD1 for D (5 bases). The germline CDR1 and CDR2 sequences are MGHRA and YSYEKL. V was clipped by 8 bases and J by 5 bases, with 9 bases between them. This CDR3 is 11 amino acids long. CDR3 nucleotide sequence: TGCGCCAGCCGGGACTTTTATGGCTACACCTTC. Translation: CASRDFYGYTF.

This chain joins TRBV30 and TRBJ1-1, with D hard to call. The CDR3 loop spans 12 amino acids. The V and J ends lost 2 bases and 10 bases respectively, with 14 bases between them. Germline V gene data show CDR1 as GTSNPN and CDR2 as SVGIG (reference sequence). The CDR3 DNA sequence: TGTGCCTGGAGTTCCGGCCGGAGAAGAGCTTTCTTT. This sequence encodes CAWSSGRRRAFF.

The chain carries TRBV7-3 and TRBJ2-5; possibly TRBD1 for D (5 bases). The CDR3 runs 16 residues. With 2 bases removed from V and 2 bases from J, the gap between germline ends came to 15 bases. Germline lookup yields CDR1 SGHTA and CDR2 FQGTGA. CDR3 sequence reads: CASSLVPRSGQETQYF. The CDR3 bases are TGTGCCAGCAGCTTAGTCCCCAGGTCAGGGCAAGAGACCCAGTACTTC. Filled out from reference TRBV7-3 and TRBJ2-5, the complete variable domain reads GAGVSQTPSNKVTEKGKYVELRCDPISGHTALYWYRQSLGQGPEFLIYFQGTGAADDSGLPNDRFFAVRPEGSVSTLKIQRTERGDSAVYLCASSLVPRSGQETQYFGPGTRLLVL.

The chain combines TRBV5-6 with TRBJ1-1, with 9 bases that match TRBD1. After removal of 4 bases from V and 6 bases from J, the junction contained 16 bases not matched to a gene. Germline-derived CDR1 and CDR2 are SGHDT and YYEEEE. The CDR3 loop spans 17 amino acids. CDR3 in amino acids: CASSPGQGPPWIAEAFF. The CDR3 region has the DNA TGTGCCAGCAGCCCCGGACAGGGGCCGCCTTGGATCGCTGAAGCTTTCTTT.

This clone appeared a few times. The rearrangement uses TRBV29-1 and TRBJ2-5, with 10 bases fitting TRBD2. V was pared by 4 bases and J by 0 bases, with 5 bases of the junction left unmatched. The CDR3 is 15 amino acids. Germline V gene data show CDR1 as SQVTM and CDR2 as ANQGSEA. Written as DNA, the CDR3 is TGCAGCGTTGGGGTAGCGGGGGGATACCAAGAGACCCAGTACTTC. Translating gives CSVGVAGGYQETQYF.

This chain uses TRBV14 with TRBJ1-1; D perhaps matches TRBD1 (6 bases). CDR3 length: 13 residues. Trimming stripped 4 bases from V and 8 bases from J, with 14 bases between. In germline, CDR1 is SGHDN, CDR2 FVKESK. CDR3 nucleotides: TGTGCCAGCAGCCCCCCGGGGGCGCAGGAAGCTTTCTTT. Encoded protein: CASSPPGAQEAFF.

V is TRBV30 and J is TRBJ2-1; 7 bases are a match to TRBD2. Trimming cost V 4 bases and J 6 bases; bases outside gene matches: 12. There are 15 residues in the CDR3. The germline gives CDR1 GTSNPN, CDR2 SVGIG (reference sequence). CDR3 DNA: TGTGCCTGGAATCGGGCGGGAGAAGTCGCCAATGAGCAGTTCTTC. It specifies CAWNRAGEVANEQFF. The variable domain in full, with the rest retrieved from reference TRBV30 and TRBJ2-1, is SQTIHQWPATLVQPVGSPLSLECTVEGTSNPNLYWYRQAAGRGLQLLFYSVGIGQISSEVPQNLSASRPQDRQFILSSKKLLLSDSGFYLCAWNRAGEVANEQFFGPGTRLTVL.

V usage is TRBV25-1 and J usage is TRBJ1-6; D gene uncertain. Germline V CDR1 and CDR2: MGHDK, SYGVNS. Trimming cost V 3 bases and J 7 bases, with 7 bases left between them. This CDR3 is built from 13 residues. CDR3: CASSDAGNSPLHF. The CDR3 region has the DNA TGTGCCAGCAGTGACGCGGGGAATTCACCCCTCCACTTT. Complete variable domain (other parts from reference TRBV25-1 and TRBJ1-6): EADIYQTPRYLVIGTGKKITLECSQTMGHDKMYWYQQDPGMELHLIHYSYGVNSTEKGDLSSESTVSRIRTEHFPLTLESARPSHTSQYLCASSDAGNSPLHFGNGTRLTVT.

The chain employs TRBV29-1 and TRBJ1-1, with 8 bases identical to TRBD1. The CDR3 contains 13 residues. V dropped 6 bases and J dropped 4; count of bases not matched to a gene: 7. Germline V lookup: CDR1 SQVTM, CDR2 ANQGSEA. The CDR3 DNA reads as TGCAGCGTCGGACAGGGAACGGGCACTGAAGCTTTCTTT. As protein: CSVGQGTGTEAFF.

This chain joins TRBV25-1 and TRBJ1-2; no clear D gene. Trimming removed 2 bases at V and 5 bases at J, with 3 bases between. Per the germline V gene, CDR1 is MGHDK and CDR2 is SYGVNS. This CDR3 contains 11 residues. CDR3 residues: CASSEDYGYTF. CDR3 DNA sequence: TGTGCCAGCAGTGAAGATTATGGCTACACCTTC.

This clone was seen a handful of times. The DNA for the CDR3 is TGCAGCGTTGGACAGGCCTACAATGAGCAGTTCTTC. It codes for CSVGQAYNEQFF. The chain recombines TRBV29-1 with TRBJ2-1; a weak D match, TRBD1 (6 bases). CDR3 length equals 12 residues. V lost 4 bases and J lost 2, with 6 bases in between. The germline CDR1 and CDR2 sequences are SQVTM and ANQGSEA.